Following are 21 T cell receptor beta chains from one sample sequenced in a study of blood T cell repertoires in COVID-19. The protocol was immunoSEQ multiplex PCR, while the TCRdb copy is restricted to in-frame clones and leaves out a portion. The table shows more than 25,000 clones, with approximately 87% occurring only once. The sample comprised peripheral blood. Receptor source: a human donor with active COVID-19. The donor label of this sample is uncertain.

V and J are TRBV7-8 and TRBJ2-5, with D possibly being TRBD2 (5 bases). The germline V gene has CDR1 SGHVS and CDR2 FQNEAQ. The CDR3 covers 15 residues. V was cut by 1 base and J by 4 bases, with 13 bases left in between. The chain's CDR3 is CASSLDTQRRETQYF. CDR3 in DNA: TGTGCCAGCAGCTTAGACACTCAGCGGAGAGAGACCCAGTACTTC.

This clone was recorded once. This chain connects TRBV18 to TRBJ2-1; the D gene is possibly TRBD1 (5 bases). V dropped 2 bases and J dropped 7 bases, with 15 bases sitting between them. CDR3 length: 15 residues. Germline V CDR1 and CDR2: KGHSH, LQKENI. CDR3 coding DNA: TGTGCCAGCTCACCATCTAGGGGTGTATTTAATGAGCAGTTCTTC. Encoded protein: CASSPSRGVFNEQFF.

The genes are TRBV27 and TRBJ2-5; maybe TRBD1 (5 bases). CDR1 and CDR2 (germline): MNHEY, SMNVEV (reference sequence). V lost 5 bases and J 7 bases, leaving 17 bases between the germline ends. The CDR3 contains 14 residues. The CDR3 protein is CASSPQGGRGTQYF. The CDR3 nucleotides read TGTGCCAGCAGTCCCCAGGGCGGACGAGGGACCCAGTACTTC.

This clone has just one count. The chain has TRBV5-4 and TRBJ2-3; no clear D. This CDR3 is 13 amino acids long. V lost 7 bases and J lost 0, with 9 bases in between. Germline loops: CDR1 SGHNT, CDR2 YYREEE (reference sequence). CDR3 sequence (DNA): TGTGCCAGCGAAACACCTAGCACAGATACGCAGTATTTT. It yields the protein CASETPSTDTQYF.

V gene TRBV19 combines with J gene TRBJ1-3; 9 bases line up with TRBD1. This CDR3 comprises 14 residues. The V and J ends lost 7 bases and 3 bases, in that order; junction bases with no gene match: 4. Germline assignment: CDR1 LNHDA and CDR2 SQIVND (reference sequence). CDR3 in amino acids: CASIATGGGNTIYF. CDR3 bases: TGTGCCAGTATTGCGACAGGGGGTGGAAACACCATATATTTT.

This rearrangement joins TRBV11-2 to TRBJ1-4, with 8 bases lining up with TRBD1. With V trimmed by 3 bases and J by 8 bases, 5 bases remained unmatched. Germline values: CDR1 SGHAT, CDR2 FQNNGV. This CDR3 comprises 14 residues. CDR3 residues: CASSFGQGGEKLFF. The CDR3 DNA follows: TGTGCCAGCAGCTTCGGACAGGGTGGGGAAAAACTGTTTTTT.

J is TRBJ2-5 and V is TRBV28; TRBD2 is a possible D gene (5 bases). Germline values: CDR1 MDHEN, CDR2 SYDVKM. V dropped 7 bases and J dropped 5 bases, with 11 bases sitting between them. The CDR3 is made up of 12 amino acids. In DNA, the CDR3 is TGTGCCAGCACCTCCCCGGGGGAGACCCAGTACTTC. Amino acid sequence: CASTSPGETQYF.

The chain combines TRBV5-1 with TRBJ2-7; TRBD1 matches at 10 bases. CDR1 and CDR2 from the germline V gene are SGHRS and YFSETQ. CDR3 length: 15 amino acids. The ends lost 1 base at V and 2 bases at J; junction bases unmatched: 3. This chain's CDR3 is CASSLSGTGAYEQYF. CDR3 DNA: TGCGCCAGCAGCTTGAGTGGGACAGGGGCCTACGAGCAGTACTTC.

The rearrangement joins TRBV29-1 to TRBJ2-5, with D unclear. Germline CDR1 SQVTM, CDR2 ANQGSEA. The V end was cut by 2 bases, the J end by 3 bases, with 10 bases between. This CDR3 is built from 13 residues. The CDR3 DNA is TGCAGCGTTGAACCCGAGAAAAAAGAGACCCAGTACTTC. Its protein is CSVEPEKKETQYF.

The chain recombines TRBV27 with TRBJ1-2, with a tentative D call TRBD1 (6 bases). With 5 bases removed from V and 2 bases from J, the gap between germline ends came to 18 bases. This CDR3 region has 16 residues. CDR1 MNHEY and CDR2 SMNVEV come from the germline V gene (reference sequence). CDR3 in DNA: TGTGCCAGCAGTCGCAGGGGCTTCGGTACAAACTATGGCTACACCTTC. Translating gives CASSRRGFGTNYGYTF.

The chain is built from TRBV13 and TRBJ2-7, with TRBD2 matching over 15 bases. The CDR3 spans 15 residues. J gave up 7 bases and V 3 bases, and 4 bases lay outside the gene matches. Per the germline V gene, CDR1 is PRHDT and CDR2 is FYEKMQ (reference sequence). This CDR3 is CASSLGLAGGREQYF. The DNA of the CDR3 is TGTGCCAGCAGCTTGGGACTAGCGGGGGGAAGGGAGCAGTACTTC.

CDR3 in amino acids: CASSHEGSFLTV. The CDR3 DNA follows: TGTGCCAGCAGTCATGAGGGCAGTTTCCTTACGGTC. The chain combines TRBV25-1 with TRBJ2-7; D is possibly TRBD2 (5 bases). The CDR3 covers 12 residues. Looked up from germline, CDR1 is MGHDK and CDR2 is SYGVNS.

The chain couples TRBV15 to TRBJ2-3, with a weak D call TRBD1 (6 bases). The CDR3 is made up of 15 amino acids. Trimming removed 1 base at V and 0 bases at J, with 8 bases between. Germline assignment: CDR1 LNHNV and CDR2 YYDKDF (reference sequence). The CDR3 DNA is TGTGCCACCAGCAGAGGGGGGCCCAGCACAGATACGCAGTATTTT. It encodes CATSRGGPSTDTQYF.

The V and J genes are TRBV7-6 and TRBJ2-3; 9 bases match TRBD2. Germline trimming cut 1 base from V and 3 bases from J; bases unmatched to any gene: 5. Germline V gene sequence: CDR1 SGHVS, CDR2 FNYEAQ. There are 16 residues in the CDR3. This CDR3 is CASSLGPAGGTDTQYF. CDR3 DNA sequence: TGTGCCAGCAGCTTAGGCCCAGCGGGGGGAACAGATACGCAGTATTTT.

The V and J genes are TRBV7-3 and TRBJ2-3; weak D call: TRBD1 (6 bases). V lost 8 bases and J 4 bases, leaving 16 bases between the germline ends. The CDR3 length is 14 residues. CDR1 SGHTA and CDR2 FQGTGA come from the germline V gene. The CDR3 protein is CASGIGGPADTQYF. CDR3 DNA sequence: TGTGCCAGCGGCATAGGGGGACCCGCAGATACGCAGTATTTT.

V and J are TRBV2 and TRBJ2-7; D is possibly TRBD1 (5 bases). V was shortened by 6 bases and J by 3 bases, with 9 bases between the two germline ends. The CDR3 length is 12 residues. Germline-derived CDR1 and CDR2 are SNHLY and FYNNEI. CDR3 coding DNA: TGTGCCAGCAGGGGGCCGCTCTACGAGCAGTACTTC. Translation: CASRGPLYEQYF. The full variable domain, with the rest looked up from reference TRBV2 and TRBJ2-7, is EPEVTQTPSHQVTQMGQEVILRCVPISNHLYFYWYRQILGQKVEFLVSFYNNEISEKSEIFDDQFSVERPDGSNFTLKIRSTKLEDSAMYFCASRGPLYEQYFGPGTRLTVT.

Remarks on this clone: Different DNA sequences within this sample yield the same CDR3. The chain recombines TRBV3-1 (or the pseudogene TRBV3-2) with TRBJ2-7; D gene unclear. V shed 0 bases and J shed 3 bases, with 6 bases lying between them. Germline CDR1 LGHDT, CDR2 YNNKEL (reference sequence). This CDR3 comprises 13 residues. DNA for the CDR3: TGTGCCAGCAGCCAAGAGGCCCTCTACGAGCAGTACTTC. Encoded protein: CASSQEALYEQYF.

In DNA, the CDR3 is TGTGCCAGCAGTTCTCCAGGGGCATGGGTCCCAGACTCTGAAGCTTTCTTT. Translating gives CASSSPGAWVPDSEAFF. The rearrangement uses TRBV28 and TRBJ1-1; TRBD1 is a possible D gene (6 bases). CDR1 MDHEN and CDR2 SYDVKM come from the germline V gene. This CDR3 has 17 amino acids. V lost 4 bases and J 6 bases, leaving 24 bases between the germline ends.

This chain uses TRBV11-1 with TRBJ1-1; TRBD1 is a possible D gene (5 bases). The CDR3 has 12 residues. Trimming removed 7 bases at V and 5 bases at J, with 11 bases between. The germline V gene encodes CDR1 SGHAT and CDR2 FQDESV (reference sequence). The CDR3 reads CASKRGDTEAFF. CDR3 nucleotide sequence: TGTGCCAGCAAACGGGGGGATACTGAAGCTTTCTTT.

The rearrangement links TRBV28 to TRBJ2-3; possibly TRBD1 for D (6 bases). The CDR3 is made up of 15 amino acids. Trimming removed 2 bases at V and 2 bases at J, with 11 bases between. Germline V gene sequence: CDR1 MDHEN, CDR2 SYDVKM. The CDR3: CASSLGGGYTDTQYF. CDR3 DNA: TGTGCCAGCAGTTTAGGGGGCGGCTACACAGATACGCAGTATTTT.

This clone was picked up a small number of times. Written as DNA, the CDR3 is TGTGCCAGCAGCCAAGGGGCGGGGGCCTCCTACGAGCAGTACTTC. This encodes CASSQGAGASYEQYF. The chain has TRBV4-2 and TRBJ2-7; perhaps TRBD2 as D (7 bases). The CDR3 contains 15 residues. Germline loops: CDR1 LGHNA, CDR2 YNFKEQ. V lost 1 base, J lost 0 bases, and 10 bases lay in between.